These 22 T cell receptor beta chains share one sample of origin, sequenced in a study of T cell repertoires in cytomegalovirus infection. TCRdb itself ran the reads through MiXCR, one entry per CDR3 protein. The data hold roughly 640,000 distinct CDR3 sequences, with 24% observed a single time. Specimen: CD8+ T cells from PBMCs. These receptor sequences come from a human donor in good health (CMV status not recorded). Some clones in this sample may be carry-over from other donors' samples.

V usage is TRBV14 and J usage is TRBJ2-3; D not resolved. The V end lost 1 base, the J end lost 1 base, and 9 bases lay between the germline ends. Looked up from germline, CDR1 is SGHDN and CDR2 is FVKESK. CDR3 size: 15 residues. The CDR3 sequence: CASSQVGYRTDTQYF. CDR3 DNA sequence: TGTGCCAGCAGCCAAGTGGGCTATCGCACAGATACGCAGTATTTT.

The CDR3 sequence: CASIGSGELFF. The CDR3 DNA follows: TGTGCCAGCATTGGAAGCGGGGAGCTGTTTTTT. This rearrangement joins TRBV6-5 to TRBJ2-2; D remains unclear. The V gene lost 7 bases and the J gene lost 7 bases, with 7 bases spanning the gap. This CDR3 is built from 11 residues. Germline V gives CDR1 MNHEY, CDR2 SVGAGI.

The J gene is TRBJ2-1, the V gene TRBV7-9; 8 bases agree with TRBD2. After removal of 2 bases from V and 5 bases from J, the junction contained 8 bases not matched to a gene. Germline V CDR1 and CDR2: SEHNR, FQNEAQ (reference sequence). The CDR3 extends over 16 amino acids. CDR3 in DNA: TGTGCCAGCAGCTTACGGGGGGGCGAGGCTGACAATGAGCAGTTCTTC. It encodes CASSLRGGEADNEQFF.

Concerning this clonotype itself: One end of the junction does not line up with germline, which may come from a read error. V is TRBV6-6 and J is TRBJ1-2; D gene unclear. The germline gives CDR1 MNHNY, CDR2 SVGAGI (reference sequence). This CDR3 has 11 amino acids. The CDR3 sequence is CVSSFPSDYTF. As DNA, the CDR3 is TGTGTCAGCAGTTTTCCCTCTGACTACACCTTC.

This clonotype was detected once. A much bigger clone sits one base away, suggesting this may be a read error. This rearrangement joins TRBV7-6 to TRBJ1-2; the D gene is possibly TRBD1 (5 bases). Trimming took off 4 bases at V and 3 bases at J, with 15 bases between the two ends. The CDR3 is made up of 15 amino acids. CDR1 is SGHVS and CDR2 is FNYEAQ in the germline V gene. The CDR3 is CASSSGPRQHYGYTF. The CDR3 coding sequence is TGTGCCAGCAGCTCAGGCCCAAGACAGCACTATGGCTACACCTTC. Complete variable domain (other parts from reference TRBV7-6 and TRBJ1-2): GAGVSQSPRYKVTKRGQDVALRCDPISGHVSLYWYRQALGQGPEFLTYFNYEAQQDKSGLPNDRFSAERPEGSISTLTIQRTEQRDSAMYRCASSSGPRQHYGYTFGSGTRLTVV.

This clonotype appeared many times. This chain uses TRBV7-8 with TRBJ2-7, with D perhaps TRBD2 (6 bases). Trimming took off 4 bases at V and 7 bases at J, with 14 bases between the two ends. Germline V gene lookup returns CDR1 SGHVS and CDR2 FQNEAQ. This CDR3 region has 13 residues. CDR3 sequence (DNA): TGTGCCAGCAGCTCAGCGGTCCGGGGGGAGCAGTACGTC. Residues: CASSSAVRGEQYV.

This clonotype has just a few counts. V gene TRBV9 combines with J gene TRBJ2-1, with D uncertain. This CDR3 has 15 amino acids. The germline V gene encodes CDR1 SGDLS and CDR2 YYNGEE. With 4 bases removed from V and 3 bases from J, the gap between germline ends came to 14 bases. The CDR3 region has the DNA TGTGCCAGCAGCTCCTACAACGACTTCTACAATGAGCAGTTCTTC. It specifies CASSSYNDFYNEQFF.

This clonotype was seen at least ten times. The V call is TRBV7-8, the J call TRBJ1-1; no firm D call. V was clipped by 5 bases and J by 1 base, with 5 bases between them. The CDR3 is 12 residues long. Germline-derived CDR1 and CDR2 are SGHVS and FQNEAQ. CDR3 coding DNA: TGTGCCAGCAGCATTCGGAACACTGAAGCTTTCTTT. It codes for CASSIRNTEAFF.

A few counts support this clonotype. The rearrangement links TRBV20-1 to TRBJ2-1; the D is unclear. In germline, CDR1 is DFQATT, CDR2 SNEGSKA (reference sequence). The CDR3 spans 15 residues. Trimming removed 1 base from V and 4 bases from J, with 14 bases in between. CDR3: CSARGGVGVYNEQFF. As DNA, the CDR3 is TGCAGTGCTAGAGGTGGGGTTGGCGTATACAATGAGCAGTTCTTC.

The sample holds many counts of this clonotype. The chain uses TRBV6-5 and TRBJ2-2; no clear D gene. V was pared by 2 bases and J by 6 bases, with 10 bases between. The CDR3 is made up of 14 amino acids. Germline V gene sequence: CDR1 MNHEY, CDR2 SVGAGI. The CDR3 is CASSYIEGPGELFF. DNA of the CDR3: TGTGCCAGCAGTTACATTGAAGGGCCCGGGGAGCTGTTTTTT.

This chain links TRBV29-1 with TRBJ2-2, with D possibly matching TRBD2 (6 bases). Germline V gene lookup returns CDR1 SQVTM and CDR2 ANQGSEA. The CDR3 has 14 amino acids. V lost 4 bases and J 1 base, leaving 10 bases between the germline ends. The CDR3 nucleotides are TGCAGCGTTGTAGAGGAGGGGAACACCGGGGAGCTGTTTTTT. It is translated as CSVVEEGNTGELFF.

J is TRBJ2-7 and V is TRBV7-3, with D possibly being TRBD1 (6 bases). Germline CDR1 SGHTA, CDR2 FQGTGA. The CDR3 totals 14 residues. V lost 6 bases and J lost 10, with 22 bases in between. The chain's CDR3 is CASSYSWGRSSQYV. CDR3 in DNA: TGTGCCAGCAGTTATAGCTGGGGGCGCTCATCCCAGTACGTC.

There are many counts of this clonotype. The J gene is TRBJ1-5, the V gene TRBV6-6; D is perhaps TRBD1 (5 bases). This CDR3 spans 14 amino acids. V was clipped by 2 bases and J by 4 bases, with 9 bases between them. Germline V gives CDR1 MNHNY, CDR2 SVGAGI (reference sequence). CDR3 nucleotide sequence: TGTGCCAGCAGTTACAGGGGACGGAATCAGCCCCAGCATTTT. Translated: CASSYRGRNQPQHF.

This clonotype was recorded at least ten times. V gene TRBV12-3 or TRBV12-4 combines with J gene TRBJ2-1; no clear D. Trimming left V 6 bases short and J 3 bases short, with 9 bases between. The CDR3 loop spans 13 amino acids. CDR3 protein: CASSRLSYNEQFF. In nucleotides, the CDR3 is TGTGCCAGCAGCCGGTTGAGCTACAATGAGCAGTTCTTC.

The chain carries TRBV10-3 and TRBJ1-6; perhaps TRBD1 as D (5 bases). The length of the CDR3 is 16 residues. Trimming took off 0 bases at V and 11 bases at J, with 17 bases between the two ends. CDR1 is ENHRY, CDR2 SYGVKD, per germline. Here the CDR3 DNA reads TGTGCCATCAGTGAGTCGACGGGCAGGGAATCCACACCCCTCCACTTT. Translating gives CAISESTGRESTPLHF.

This clonotype was seen many times. V is TRBV28 and J is TRBJ1-3; 7 bases are shared with TRBD1. CDR3 length: 14 amino acids. Germline loops: CDR1 MDHEN, CDR2 SYDVKM. V was clipped by 6 bases and J by 0 bases; unmatched bases: 2. CDR3 in amino acids: CASRGTDSGNTIYF. The CDR3 DNA follows: TGTGCCAGCAGAGGGACAGACTCTGGAAACACCATATATTTT.

Many counts were recorded for this clonotype. The chain carries TRBV7-6 and TRBJ2-3, with D perhaps matching TRBD2 (6 bases). This CDR3 has 16 amino acids. V was cut by 4 bases and J by 1 base, with 15 bases left in between. CDR1 is SGHVS, CDR2 FNYEAQ, per germline. The CDR3 DNA is TGTGCCAGCAGCTCGTCCGGGGGAATCCGCACAGATACGCAGTATTTT. Translating it yields CASSSSGGIRTDTQYF. The complete variable domain, with remaining parts taken from reference TRBV7-6 and TRBJ2-3, reads GAGVSQSPRYKVTKRGQDVALRCDPISGHVSLYWYRQALGQGPEFLTYFNYEAQQDKSGLPNDRFSAERPEGSISTLTIQRTEQRDSAMYRCASSSSGGIRTDTQYFGPGTRLTVL.

This clonotype was seen more than once but under ten times. The chain joins TRBV7-9 to TRBJ2-1; 8 bases align to TRBD2. The V segment lost 5 bases and the J segment 3 bases; nucleotides outside the gene matches: 9. The CDR3 is 16 amino acids. Germline CDR1 and CDR2: SEHNR and FQNEAQ (reference sequence). In DNA, the CDR3 is TGTGCCAGCAGCCCAATAGCGGGGTTGAGCTACAATGAGCAGTTCTTC. Protein product: CASSPIAGLSYNEQFF.

This clonotype came up many times. J is TRBJ2-2 and V is TRBV7-2; D remains unclear. Germline V CDR1 and CDR2: SGHTA, FQGNSA. CDR3 length equals 12 residues. Deletions cut 5 bases from V and 6 bases from J, with 7 bases between. The CDR3 protein is CASSPPPGELFF. The CDR3 bases are TGTGCCAGCAGCCCTCCGCCCGGGGAGCTGTTTTTT.

At least ten counts were recorded for this clonotype. The chain recombines TRBV6-1 with TRBJ1-1; the D is unclear. V dropped 6 bases and J dropped 7 bases, with 9 bases sitting between them. CDR1 is MNHNS and CDR2 is SASEGT in the germline V gene. CDR3 length: 11 amino acids. In nucleotides, the CDR3 is TGTGCCAGCAGGTCGACTGTTGAAGCTTTCTTT. Translation gives CASRSTVEAFF.

V usage is TRBV2 and J usage is TRBJ1-6, with TRBD1 identical over 7 bases. Germline assignment: CDR1 SNHLY and CDR2 FYNNEI. The CDR3 has 14 amino acids. V gave up 3 bases and J gave up 6 bases; unmatched junction bases: 2. CDR3 sequence reads: CASSENRGNSPLHF. CDR3 in DNA: TGTGCCAGCAGTGAGAACAGGGGTAATTCACCCCTCCACTTT.

Of note for this clonotype: No conserved phenylalanine or tryptophan is present at the end of the CDR3, so a read error is the likely explanation. Because the CDR3's place on the DNA is in doubt, the DNA is left out and the CDR3 is given as listed by TCRdb. The chain employs TRBV5-6 and TRBJ1-2; no check of the table's D call, TRBD1, against the DNA was made. The CDR3 length is 8 residues, termini included. Looked up from germline, CDR1 is SGHDT and CDR2 is YYEEEE. CDR3 sequence: CASSLVGA.